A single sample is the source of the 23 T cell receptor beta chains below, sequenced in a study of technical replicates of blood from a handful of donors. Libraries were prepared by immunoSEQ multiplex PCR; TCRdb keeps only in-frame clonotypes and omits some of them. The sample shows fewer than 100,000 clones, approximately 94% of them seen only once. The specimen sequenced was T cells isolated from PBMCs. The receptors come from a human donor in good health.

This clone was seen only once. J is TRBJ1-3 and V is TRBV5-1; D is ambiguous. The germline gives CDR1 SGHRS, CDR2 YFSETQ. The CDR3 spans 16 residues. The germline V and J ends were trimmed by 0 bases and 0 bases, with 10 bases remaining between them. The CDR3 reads CASSLAAAASGNTIYF. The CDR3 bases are TGCGCCAGCAGCTTGGCGGCGGCAGCCTCTGGAAACACCATATATTTT.

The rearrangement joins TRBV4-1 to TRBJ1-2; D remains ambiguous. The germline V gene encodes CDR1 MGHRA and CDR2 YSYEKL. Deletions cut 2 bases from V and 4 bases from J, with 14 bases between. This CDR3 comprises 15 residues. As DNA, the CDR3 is TGCGCCAGCAGCCAAAATTTACAGATAATCTATGGCTACACCTTC. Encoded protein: CASSQNLQIIYGYTF.

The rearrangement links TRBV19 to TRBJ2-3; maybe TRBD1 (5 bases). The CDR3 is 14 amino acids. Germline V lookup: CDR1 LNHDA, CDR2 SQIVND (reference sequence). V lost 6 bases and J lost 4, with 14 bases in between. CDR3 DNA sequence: TGTGCCAGTAGAGAGCAAGGGGTCTCAGATACGCAGTATTTT. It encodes CASREQGVSDTQYF.

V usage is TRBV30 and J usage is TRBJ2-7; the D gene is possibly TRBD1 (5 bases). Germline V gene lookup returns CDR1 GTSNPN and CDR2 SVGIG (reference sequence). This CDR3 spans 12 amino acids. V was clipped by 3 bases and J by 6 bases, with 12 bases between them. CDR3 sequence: CAWSDNTGEQYF. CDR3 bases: TGTGCCTGGAGCGATAACACAGGCGAGCAGTACTTC.

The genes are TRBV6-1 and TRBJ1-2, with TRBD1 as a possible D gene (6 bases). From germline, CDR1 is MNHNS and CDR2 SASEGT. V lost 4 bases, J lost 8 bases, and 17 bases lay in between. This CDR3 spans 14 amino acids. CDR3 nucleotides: TGTGCCAGCAGTGTTTCAACGACAGGCGGAGGCTACACCTTC. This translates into CASSVSTTGGGYTF.

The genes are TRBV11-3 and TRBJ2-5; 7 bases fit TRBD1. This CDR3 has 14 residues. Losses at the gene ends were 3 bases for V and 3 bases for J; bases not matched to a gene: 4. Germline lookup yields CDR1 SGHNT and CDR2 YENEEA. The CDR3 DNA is TGTGCCAGCAGCTTGGACGGGACAGAAGAGACCCAGTACTTC. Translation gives CASSLDGTEETQYF.

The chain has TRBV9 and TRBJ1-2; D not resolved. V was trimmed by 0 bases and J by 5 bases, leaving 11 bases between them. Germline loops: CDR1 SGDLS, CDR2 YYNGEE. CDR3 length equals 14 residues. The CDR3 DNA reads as TGTGCCAGCAGCGTAGCCTCTCTAGCATATGGCTACACCTTC. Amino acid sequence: CASSVASLAYGYTF.

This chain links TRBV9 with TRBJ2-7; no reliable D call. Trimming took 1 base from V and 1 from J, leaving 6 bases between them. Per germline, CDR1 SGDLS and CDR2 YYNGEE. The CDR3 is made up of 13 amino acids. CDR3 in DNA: TGTGCCAGCAGCGTAACAGAGTCCTACGAGCAGTACTTC. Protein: CASSVTESYEQYF.

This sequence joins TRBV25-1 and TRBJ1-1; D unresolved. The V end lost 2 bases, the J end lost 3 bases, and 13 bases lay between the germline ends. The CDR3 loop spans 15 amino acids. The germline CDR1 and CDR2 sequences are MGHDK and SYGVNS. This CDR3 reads CASSEGGLEDTEAFF. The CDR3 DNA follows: TGTGCCAGCAGTGAAGGAGGGCTTGAAGACACTGAAGCTTTCTTT.

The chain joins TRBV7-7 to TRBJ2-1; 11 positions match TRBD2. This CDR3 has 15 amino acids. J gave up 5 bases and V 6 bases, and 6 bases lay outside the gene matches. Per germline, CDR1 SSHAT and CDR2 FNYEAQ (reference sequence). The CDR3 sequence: CASSPTSGGNNEQFF. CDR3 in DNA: TGTGCCAGCAGTCCCACTAGCGGGGGAAACAATGAGCAGTTCTTC.

The CDR3 here is CASSLGLGEQYF. In DNA form, the CDR3 reads TGTGCCAGCAGCTTGGGACTCGGCGAGCAGTACTTC. This rearrangement joins TRBV7-9 to TRBJ2-7, with D perhaps matching TRBD2 (6 bases). V lost 3 bases to trimming and J lost 6 bases, with 9 bases between them. Germline lookup yields CDR1 SEHNR and CDR2 FQNEAQ (reference sequence). This CDR3 comprises 12 residues.

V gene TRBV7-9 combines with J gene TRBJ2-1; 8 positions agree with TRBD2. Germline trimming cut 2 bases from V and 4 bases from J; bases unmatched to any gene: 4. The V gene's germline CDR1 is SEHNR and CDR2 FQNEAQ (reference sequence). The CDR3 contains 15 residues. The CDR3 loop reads CASSLSGGPYNEQFF. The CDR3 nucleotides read TGTGCCAGCAGCTTATCGGGAGGGCCTTACAATGAGCAGTTCTTC.

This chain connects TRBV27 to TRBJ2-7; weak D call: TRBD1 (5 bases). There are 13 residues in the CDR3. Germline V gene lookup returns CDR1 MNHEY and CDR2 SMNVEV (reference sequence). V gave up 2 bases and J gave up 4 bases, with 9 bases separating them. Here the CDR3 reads CASSLNRNYEQYF. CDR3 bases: TGTGCCAGCAGTTTAAACAGGAATTACGAGCAGTACTTC.

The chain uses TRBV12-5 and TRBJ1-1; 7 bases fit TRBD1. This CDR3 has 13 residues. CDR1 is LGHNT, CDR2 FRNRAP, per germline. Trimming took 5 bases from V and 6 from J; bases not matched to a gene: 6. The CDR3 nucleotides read TGTGCTAGTGGTCTTCAGACAGGGTCTGAAGCTTTCTTT. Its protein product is CASGLQTGSEAFF.

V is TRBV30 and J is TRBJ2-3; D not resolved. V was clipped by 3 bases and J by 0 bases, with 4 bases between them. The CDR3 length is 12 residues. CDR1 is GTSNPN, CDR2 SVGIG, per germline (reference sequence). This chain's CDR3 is CAWSGSTDTQYF. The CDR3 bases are TGTGCCTGGAGCGGGAGCACAGATACGCAGTATTTT.

The CDR3 region has the DNA TGTGCCAGCATTTTCTTAGGGAGATACACTGAAGCTTTCTTT. Protein: CASIFLGRYTEAFF. The chain has TRBV28 and TRBJ1-1; the D is unclear. Germline loops: CDR1 MDHEN, CDR2 SYDVKM. The CDR3 is 14 amino acids. V dropped 7 bases and J dropped 3 bases, with 15 bases sitting between them.

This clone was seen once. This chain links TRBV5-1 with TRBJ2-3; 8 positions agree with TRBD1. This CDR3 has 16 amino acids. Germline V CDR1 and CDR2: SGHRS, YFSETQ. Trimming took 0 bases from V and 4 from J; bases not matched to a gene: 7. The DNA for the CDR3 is TGCGCCAGCAGCTTGGCTTACAGGGGGTTATCAGATACGCAGTATTTT. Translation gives CASSLAYRGLSDTQYF.

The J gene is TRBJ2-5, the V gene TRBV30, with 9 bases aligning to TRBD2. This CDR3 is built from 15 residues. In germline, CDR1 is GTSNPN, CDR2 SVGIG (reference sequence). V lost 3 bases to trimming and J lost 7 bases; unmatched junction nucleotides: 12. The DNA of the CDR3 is TGTGCCTGGAGGAAGGGAACTAGCGGGCCCAGGACCCAGTACTTC. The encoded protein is CAWRKGTSGPRTQYF.

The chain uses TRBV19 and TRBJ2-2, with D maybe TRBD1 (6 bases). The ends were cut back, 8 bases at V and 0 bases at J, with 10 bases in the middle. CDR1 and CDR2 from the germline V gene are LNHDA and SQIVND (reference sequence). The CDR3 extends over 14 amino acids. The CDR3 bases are TGTGCCAGTTGGGGGCGATCGAACACCGGGGAGCTGTTTTTT. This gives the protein CASWGRSNTGELFF.

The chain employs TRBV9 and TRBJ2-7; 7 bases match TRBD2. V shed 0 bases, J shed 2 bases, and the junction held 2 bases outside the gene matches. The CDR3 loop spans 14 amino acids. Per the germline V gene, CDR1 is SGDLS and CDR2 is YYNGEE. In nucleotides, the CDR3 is TGTGCCAGCAGCGTAGGGGGGACTACCTACGAGCAGTACTTC. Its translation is CASSVGGTTYEQYF.

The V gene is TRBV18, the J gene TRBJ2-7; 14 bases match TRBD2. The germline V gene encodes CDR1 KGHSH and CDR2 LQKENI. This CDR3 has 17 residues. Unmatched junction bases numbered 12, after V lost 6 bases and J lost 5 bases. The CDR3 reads CASSRRLAGGPRDEQYF. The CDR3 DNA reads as TGTGCCAGCTCTCGAAGACTAGCGGGAGGGCCTCGGGACGAGCAGTACTTC.

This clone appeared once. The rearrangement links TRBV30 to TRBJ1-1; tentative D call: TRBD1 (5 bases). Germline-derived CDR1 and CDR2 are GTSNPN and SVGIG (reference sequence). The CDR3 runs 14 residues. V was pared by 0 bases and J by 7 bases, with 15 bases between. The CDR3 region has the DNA TGTGCCTGGAGTGTAAATCCGAATAGGGGTGAAGCTTTCTTT. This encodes CAWSVNPNRGEAFF.

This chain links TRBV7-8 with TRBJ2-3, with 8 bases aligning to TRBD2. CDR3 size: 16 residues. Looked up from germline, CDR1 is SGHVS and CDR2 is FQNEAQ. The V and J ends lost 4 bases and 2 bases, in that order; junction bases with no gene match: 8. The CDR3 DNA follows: TGTGCCAGCAGCTACCCCCTAGCGGGCATCACAGATACGCAGTATTTT. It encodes CASSYPLAGITDTQYF.